Shown below are 5 T cell receptor beta chains from a single sample sequenced in a study of OX40 agonist ivuxolimab in advanced cancers. Libraries were prepared through the immunoSEQ multiplex PCR assay. Drawn from immuneACCESS, this table holds only the in-frame rearrangements with V and J called that TCRdb kept. Clones are partly lost; checked studies trace under half to an unresolved V gene and leave the rest unexplained. For this sample there are 64,000 or so clones; 75% to 85% appear just once. The ten top clones hold 0.7% of the sample. Sequencing was performed on CD4+ or CD8+ T cells sorted from blood, taken in a trial of the OX40 agonist ivuxolimab. The source of these receptors is an adult with an advanced solid tumor such as melanoma, head and neck, liver or kidney cancer.

The rearrangement uses TRBV27 and TRBJ1-1; perhaps TRBD1 as D (6 bases). V shed 1 base and J shed 0 bases, with 12 bases lying between them. The CDR3 loop spans 16 amino acids. CDR1 is MNHEY, CDR2 SMNVEV, per germline (reference sequence). CDR3 residues: CASSLWAGVMNTEAFF. The CDR3 DNA sequence: TGTGCCAGCAGTTTATGGGCAGGGGTTATGAACACTGAAGCTTTCTTT.

The V gene is TRBV27, the J gene TRBJ1-2, with TRBD1 matching 9 bases. Losses at the gene ends were 3 bases for V and 8 bases for J; bases not matched to a gene: 19. In germline, CDR1 is MNHEY, CDR2 SMNVEV (reference sequence). CDR3 length: 18 amino acids. Here the CDR3 DNA reads TGTGCCAGCAGTTTCCCAGCGGGACAGGGACGGGCCCGCTGGGGCTACACCTTC. Its protein product is CASSFPAGQGRARWGYTF.

The chain has TRBV29-1 and TRBJ1-2; tentative D call: TRBD1 (5 bases). V shed 7 bases and J shed 2 bases, with 14 bases lying between them. Germline V gives CDR1 SQVTM, CDR2 ANQGSEA. The CDR3 loop spans 13 amino acids. The CDR3, as DNA: TGCAGCGGGGTTGGAGACAGCAACTATGGCTACACCTTC. Its translation: CSGVGDSNYGYTF.

This chain joins TRBV7-9 and TRBJ2-7, with 7 positions matching TRBD1. The CDR3 runs to 13 residues. With V trimmed by 5 bases and J by 2 bases, 3 bases remained unmatched. From germline, CDR1 is SEHNR and CDR2 FQNEAQ (reference sequence). CDR3 sequence: CASSRGQTYEQYF. CDR3 nucleotide sequence: TGTGCCAGCAGCCGGGGACAGACCTACGAGCAGTACTTC.

The chain has TRBV5-4 and TRBJ2-3, with 12 bases that match TRBD2. The J segment lost 8 bases and the V segment lost 0 bases, leaving 10 bases of the junction unmatched. The CDR3 extends over 17 amino acids. From germline, CDR1 is SGHNT and CDR2 YYREEE (reference sequence). The CDR3 nucleotides read TGTGCCAGCAGCTTGGCGGCTAGCGGGAGGGAGGGGGTTACGCAGTATTTT. This codes for CASSLAASGREGVTQYF.